Described below is a single TCR beta chain sequence and its context. Its antigen is as yet unknown. This record belongs to a study of identical twins. MiXCR, run by TCRdb on the 5' RACE reads, gives a single entry per CDR3 protein. The sample carries about 660,000 distinct CDR3 sequences, around 8.3% recorded once. Findings of the study overall: Beta out-of-frame sequences showed weaker excess sharing between twins.

The CDR3 has 14 amino acids. The V gene lost 2 bases and the J gene lost 2 bases, with 10 bases spanning the gap. In germline, CDR1 is MNHEY, CDR2 SVGEGT. The same sample was also used in a study of yellow fever vaccine responses in identical twins.

Input material: PBMCs. This TCR was sampled from a woman younger than 35 in good health. V and J are TRBV6-2 or TRBV6-3 and TRBJ2-7; tentatively, D is TRBD2 (5 bases). This CDR3 is CASSYERNPYEQYF. The CDR3 coding sequence is TGTGCCAGCAGTTACGAGCGGAACCCCTACGAGCAGTACTTC.